This T cell receptor (beta chain) appears in the sequencing data of a study of T cell responses to AZD1222 COVID-19 vaccine. Trimming cost V 1 base and J 4 bases, with 8 bases left between them. Germline CDR1 and CDR2: KGHSH and LQKENI. The CDR3 has 14 amino acids. This clone was detected once. The antigen remains unidentified. Study-wide findings and caveats: Dominant at 160-218 and 743-854, vaccine-associated CD4 TCRs also spanned spike. White British people made up most donors, females outnumbered males, and clonal diversity was possibly underestimated. Repertoires in all cases were sampled only once the peak T cell response had passed. The study found Spike-specific TCR breadth and depth rose after two AZD1222 doses.

The data were produced by immunoSEQ multiplex PCR, yet TCRdb's version contains in-frame clones alone and is incomplete. The sample carries around 140,000 clones, around 89% recorded once. The gene calls are TRBV18 and TRBJ1-3; D remains unclear. The source material was peripheral blood, sampled on day 0 of AZD1222 vaccination. The receptor was derived from an adult in good health. The CDR3 bases are TGTGCCAGCTCACCACAGGGATTAGGAAACACCATATATTTT. Protein sequence: CASSPQGLGNTIYF.